This TCR beta chain was documented in a study of T cells in Graves' hyperthyroidism and ophthalmopathy. Study-wide results and limits: The model's output predicted ophthalmopathy at a median of approximately 6.5 months prior to onset. Blood also showed most of the thyroid clonotypes that were expanded above 0.001.

Hyperthyroidism in the patients, aged 18 to 65, was newly diagnosed and under 2 months in duration. Out of approximately 10 ml of fresh peripheral blood came the PBMCs. Regions amplified from RNA transcripts were the TCR beta CDR3 regions. A set of HTBI primers served as the primers for a first-round RT-PCR of the TCR CDR3. A single record per CDR3 protein comes from TCRdb applying MiXCR to the multiplex PCR reads. The data contain 160,000 or so distinct CDR3 sequences, 9.4% of them singletons. Germline CDR1 is SGDLS and CDR2 is YYNGEE. V lost 4 bases and J lost 1, with 18 bases in between. This CDR3 is built from 16 residues. This clonotype was seen ten or more times. The antigen remains undetermined.

The sample taken for sequencing was blood. J is TRBJ2-7 and V is TRBV9; D not resolved. The origin of this receptor is a woman aged 18-30 years with Graves' hyperthyroidism that later progressed to Graves' ophthalmopathy. The CDR3 nucleotides read TGTGCCAGCAGCCCGGTGGGCGTAGACGGTTCCTACGAGCAGTACTTC. It specifies CASSPVGVDGSYEQYF.